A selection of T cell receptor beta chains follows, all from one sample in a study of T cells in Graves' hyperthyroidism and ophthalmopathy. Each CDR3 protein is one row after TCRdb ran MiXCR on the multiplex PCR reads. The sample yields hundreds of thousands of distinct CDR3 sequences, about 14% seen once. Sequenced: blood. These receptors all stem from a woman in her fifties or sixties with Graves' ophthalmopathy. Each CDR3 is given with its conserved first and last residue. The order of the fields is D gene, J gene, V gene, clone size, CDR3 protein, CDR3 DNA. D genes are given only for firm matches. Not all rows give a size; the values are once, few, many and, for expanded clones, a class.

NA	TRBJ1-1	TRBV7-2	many	CASSNRARKNTEAFF	TGTGCCAGCAGCAATAGGGCACGGAAGAACACTGAAGCTTTCTTT
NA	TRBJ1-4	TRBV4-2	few	CASSQEWGDEKLFF	TGTGCCAGCAGCCAAGAGTGGGGGGACGAAAAACTGTTTTTT
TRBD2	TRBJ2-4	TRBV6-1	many	CASSERGGVAKNIQYF	TGTGCCAGCAGTGAACGGGGGGGAGTGGCCAAAAACATTCAGTACTTC
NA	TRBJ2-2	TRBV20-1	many	CSAHHKGEPTGELFF	TGCAGTGCTCATCACAAGGGGGAGCCCACCGGGGAGCTGTTTTTT
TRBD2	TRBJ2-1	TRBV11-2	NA	CASSLWASGSSSYNEQFF	TGTGCCAGCAGCTTATGGGCTAGCGGGAGCAGCTCCTACAATGAGCAGTTCTTC
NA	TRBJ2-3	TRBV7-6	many	CASSTWTLHTDTQYF	TGTGCCAGCAGCACTTGGACCCTTCACACAGATACGCAGTATTTT
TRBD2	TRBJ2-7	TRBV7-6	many	CASSFRLAETYEQYF	TGTGCCAGCAGCTTTAGACTAGCGGAAACCTACGAGCAGTACTTC
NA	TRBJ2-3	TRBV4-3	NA	CASSQAPFTDTQYF	TGCGCCAGCAGCCAAGCACCCTTCACAGATACGCAGTATTTT
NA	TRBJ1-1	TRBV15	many	CATSRVPSSEAFF	TGTGCCACCAGCAGAGTTCCGTCTAGCGAAGCTTTCTTT
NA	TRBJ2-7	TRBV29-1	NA	CSVGQGVYEQYF	TGCAGCGTTGGTCAGGGAGTATACGAGCAGTACTTC
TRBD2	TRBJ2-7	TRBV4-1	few	CASSQMIGLAVYEQYF	TGCGCCAGCAGCCAAATGATCGGACTAGCAGTCTACGAGCAGTACTTC
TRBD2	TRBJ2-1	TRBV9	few	CASSVGISGRNEQFF	TGTGCCAGCAGCGTAGGTATTAGCGGGAGGAATGAGCAGTTCTTC
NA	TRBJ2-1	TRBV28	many	CASSLRANNEQFF	TGTGCCAGCAGTCTCCGGGCTAACAATGAGCAGTTCTTC
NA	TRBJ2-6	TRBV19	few	CASSLWDSGANVLTF	TGTGCCAGTAGCCTTTGGGACTCTGGGGCCAACGTCCTGACTTTC
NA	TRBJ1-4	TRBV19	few	CASRPRWNNEKLFF	TGTGCCAGTAGACCCAGGTGGAACAATGAAAAACTGTTTTTT
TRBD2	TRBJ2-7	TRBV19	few	CASSIGAGGYEQYF	TGTGCCAGTAGTATAGGCGCGGGGGGCTACGAGCAGTACTTC
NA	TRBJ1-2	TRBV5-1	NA	CASSLSSKGDGYTF	TGCGCCAGCAGCTTGAGTTCAAAGGGGGATGGCTACACCTTC
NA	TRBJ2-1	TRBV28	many	CASLSFSLNEQFF	TGTGCCAGCCTATCCTTTAGCCTCAATGAGCAGTTCTTC
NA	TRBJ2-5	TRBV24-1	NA	CATSATRGFQETQYF	TGTGCCACCAGTGCCACCAGGGGATTCCAAGAGACCCAGTACTTC
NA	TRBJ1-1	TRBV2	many	CASRETAFNTEAFF	TGTGCCAGCAGAGAGACAGCATTTAACACTGAAGCTTTCTTT
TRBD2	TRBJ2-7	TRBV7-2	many	CASSLAAGVVYEQYF	TGTGCCAGCAGCTTAGCCGCGGGAGTGGTATACGAGCAGTACTTC
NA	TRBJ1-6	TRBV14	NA	CASTFWGGWNSPLHF	TGTGCCAGCACCTTTTGGGGGGGCTGGAATTCACCCCTCCACTTT
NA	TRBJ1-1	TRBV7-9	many	CASSLVRTEQNTEAFF	TGTGCCAGCAGCTTAGTGAGGACCGAGCAGAACACTGAAGCTTTCTTT
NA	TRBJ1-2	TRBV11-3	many	CASSQSNYGYTF	TGTGCCAGCAGCCAGTCTAACTATGGCTACACCTTC
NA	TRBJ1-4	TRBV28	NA	CASRSGEGDEKLFF	TGTGCCAGCAGGTCAGGGGAAGGGGATGAAAAACTGTTTTTT
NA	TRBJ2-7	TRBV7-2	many	CASSLNAIHSYEQYF	TGTGCCAGCAGCTTAAATGCCATCCACTCCTACGAGCAGTACTTC
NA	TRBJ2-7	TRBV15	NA	CATSRDLADEQYF	TGTGCCACCAGCAGAGATTTGGCCGACGAGCAGTACTTC
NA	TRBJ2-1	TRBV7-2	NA	CAGSLVRGTKHYNEQFF	TGTGCCGGCAGCTTAGTTCGCGGGACCAAGCATTACAATGAGCAGTTCTTC
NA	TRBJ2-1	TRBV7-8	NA	CASSFVQLGEQFF	TGTGCCAGCAGCTTCGTACAGCTCGGTGAGCAGTTCTTC
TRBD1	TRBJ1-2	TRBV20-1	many	CSKQGFDYGYTF	TGCAGTAAACAGGGGTTTGACTATGGCTACACCTTC
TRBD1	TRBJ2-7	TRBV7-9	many	CASSATGAVVFSEQYF	TGTGCCAGCAGCGCGACAGGGGCCGTCGTTTTTAGTGAGCAGTACTTC
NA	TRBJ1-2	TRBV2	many	CASSELRDYGYTF	TGTGCCAGCAGTGAACTACGGGACTATGGCTACACCTTC
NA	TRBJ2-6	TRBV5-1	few	CASSLVNTGANVLTF	TGCGCCAGCAGCTTGGTTAACACCGGGGCCAACGTCCTGACTTTC
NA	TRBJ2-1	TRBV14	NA	CASKPTGSYNEQFF	TGTGCCAGCAAACCAACAGGGTCCTACAATGAGCAGTTCTTC